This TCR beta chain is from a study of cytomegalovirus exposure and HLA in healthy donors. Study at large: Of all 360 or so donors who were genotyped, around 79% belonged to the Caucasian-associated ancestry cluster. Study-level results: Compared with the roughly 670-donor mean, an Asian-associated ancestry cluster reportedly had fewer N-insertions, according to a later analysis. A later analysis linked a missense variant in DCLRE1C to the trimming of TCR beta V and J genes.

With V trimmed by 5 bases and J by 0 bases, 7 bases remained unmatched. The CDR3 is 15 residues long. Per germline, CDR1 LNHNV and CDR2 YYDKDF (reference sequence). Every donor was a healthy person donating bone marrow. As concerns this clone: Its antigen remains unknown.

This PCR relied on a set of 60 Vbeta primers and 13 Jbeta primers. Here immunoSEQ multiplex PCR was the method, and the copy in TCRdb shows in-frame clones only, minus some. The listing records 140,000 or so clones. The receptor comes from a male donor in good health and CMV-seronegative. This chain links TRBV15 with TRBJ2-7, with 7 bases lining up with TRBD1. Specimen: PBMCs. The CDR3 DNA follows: TGTGCCACCAGCGGACCCCGGGACAGCTCCTACGAGCAGTACTTC. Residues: CATSGPRDSSYEQYF.